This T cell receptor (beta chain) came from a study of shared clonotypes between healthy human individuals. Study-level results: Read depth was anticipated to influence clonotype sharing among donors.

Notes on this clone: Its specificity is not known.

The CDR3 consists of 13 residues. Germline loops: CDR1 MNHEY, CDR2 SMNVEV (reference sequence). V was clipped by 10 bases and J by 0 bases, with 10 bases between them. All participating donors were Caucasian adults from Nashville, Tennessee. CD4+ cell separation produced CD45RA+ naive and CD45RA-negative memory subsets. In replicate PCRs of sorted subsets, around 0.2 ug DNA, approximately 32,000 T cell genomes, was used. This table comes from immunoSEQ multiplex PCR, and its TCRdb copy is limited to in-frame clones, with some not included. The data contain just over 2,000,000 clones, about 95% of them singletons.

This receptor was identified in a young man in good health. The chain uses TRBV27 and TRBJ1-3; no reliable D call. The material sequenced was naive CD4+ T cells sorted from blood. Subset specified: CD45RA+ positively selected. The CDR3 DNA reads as TGTGCCACCTCGGAGAGCTCTGGAAACACCATATATTTT. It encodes CATSESSGNTIYF.